This record covers a single T cell receptor beta chain. This receptor's antigen is unknown. TRB rearrangements were amplified by multiplex PCR using a touch-down protocol with TRB-A and TRB-B primer pools mixed in one tube. Two consecutive PCR reactions with Phusion HS II polymerase added Illumina adapters and sample indices to the amplicons. Amplicons were gel-purified with the NucleoSpin Gel and PCR Clean-up kit, then quantified by Qubit and quality-checked on an Agilent 2100 Bioanalyzer. Sequencing of the libraries was done on an Illumina MiSeq with paired-end, single-indexed, 600-cycle runs. Regarding the original processing steps: TRB reads were aligned and assembled with MiXCR version 2.1.12 using the default MiXCR reference library. A clone was defined by each unique CDR3 nucleotide sequence, and analysis was restricted to productive sequences with at least two reads. To assess repertoire diversity, an R script computed alpha-parameterized diversity profiles (alpha 0 to 5), which included the Shannon (alpha 1) and Simpson (alpha 2) indices. The tcR package was used to compute combinatorial TRB VJ usage, and cohorts were compared on this usage by principal component analysis with ade4. GLIPH was used to cluster TCRbeta CDR3s in pairs of cohorts matched for age and read depth, and a Wilcoxon test was used to compare cluster frequencies. The reads, reprocessed by TCRdb, yield one row per CDR3 protein sequence and no DNA. The authors' filters were not applied to this entry. The table for this sample lists some 15,000 distinct CDR3 sequences. Of the sample, around 2.1% is held by the ten largest clones.

For each sample, TRB amplification used about 240 ng of peripheral blood genomic DNA, equal to roughly 38,000 genome equivalents. The data were obtained in a study of T cell clusters in autoimmune cytopenias (dated by TCRdb to the late 2010s). About the full investigation: The median TRB sequencing depth was around 50,000 reads per sample, and the median number of distinct TRB clonotypes was about 2,500 per sample. In autoimmune cytopenia patients, peripheral blood TRB and IGH repertoires were sequenced during active disease and over treatment follow-up, together with healthy, CLL and autoimmune hepatitis controls. The study was designed to test whether a disease-specific immune repertoire signature usable as a blood-based biomarker is carried by autoimmune cytopenia patients. Overall study outcomes, separate from this receptor: The TRB repertoire shifts, including less even repertoires in secondary cytopenia and CLL, mostly reflected lymphoma bias and not autoimmunity. The GLIPH analysis suggested a lack of physiological T cell clusters in primary autoimmune cytopenia patients, since some 46 clusters were exclusive to healthy donors whereas 15 to 20 were exclusive to patients. The T cell clusters were only ever defined in silico, so experimental validation of their functional role was still needed. The cluster-lack signature was not seen for secondary cytopenia versus CLL, apparently masked by the dominant lymphoma-associated repertoire. Healthy donors had almost three times as many exclusive TRB clusters as active autoimmune hepatitis patients, a finding consistent with an autoimmunity-wide signature.

The germline V gene provides CDR1 KGHSH and CDR2 LQKENI. The CDR3 covers 14 residues, taking in both the cysteine and the phenylalanine. The protein alone is recorded here. The V and J segments used are TRBV18 and TRBJ2-7; TCRdb reports TRBD1, a call that lacks DNA to check it against. Sequenced material: peripheral blood. The sequence came from a human donor with an autoimmune cytopenia or autoimmune hepatitis (not recorded which). The CDR3 has the sequence CASSPLGQFREQYF.